The 18 T cell receptor beta chains given below trace back to one sample, sequenced in a study of T cell responses to AZD1222 COVID-19 vaccine. Profiled with immunoSEQ multiplex PCR; TCRdb holds only in-frame clones, not every one. In the table there are around 83,000 clones, approximately 90% of which are singletons. The specimen was peripheral blood, collected on day 0 of AZD1222 vaccination. The receptors stem from an adult in good health.

The chain recombines TRBV2 with TRBJ2-1; D is unresolved. CDR1 is SNHLY, CDR2 FYNNEI, per germline. CDR3 length: 14 amino acids. With 7 bases removed from V and 4 bases from J, the gap between germline ends came to 14 bases. The CDR3 is CASTDLGPYNEQFF. The CDR3 DNA reads as TGTGCCAGCACGGATCTTGGGCCTTACAATGAGCAGTTCTTC.

In this sample, this clone turned up once. The rearrangement links TRBV4-1 to TRBJ2-7, with TRBD1 as a possible D gene (6 bases). V lost 2 bases, J lost 0 bases, and 8 bases lay in between. This CDR3 has 14 amino acids. CDR1 MGHRA and CDR2 YSYEKL come from the germline V gene. The CDR3 loop is CASSQTDSSYEQYF. Here the CDR3 DNA reads TGCGCCAGCAGCCAAACGGACAGCTCCTACGAGCAGTACTTC.

The chain employs TRBV7-9 and TRBJ1-1, with unresolved D. The length of the CDR3 is 14 residues. CDR1 is SEHNR, CDR2 FQNEAQ, per germline (reference sequence). The V and J ends lost 1 base and 1 base respectively, with 7 bases between them. DNA for the CDR3: TGTGCCAGCAGCTTAGGATGGGAGAACACTGAAGCTTTCTTT. Translation gives CASSLGWENTEAFF.

The rearrangement joins TRBV5-1 to TRBJ2-7; possibly TRBD2 for D (6 bases). V was pared by 1 base and J by 2 bases, with 13 bases between. This CDR3 region has 15 residues. The germline V gene has CDR1 SGHRS and CDR2 YFSETQ. CDR3 sequence: CASSLKGGIPYEQYF. The CDR3 nucleotides read TGCGCCAGCAGCTTGAAAGGCGGGATACCCTACGAGCAGTACTTC.

V is TRBV29-1 and J is TRBJ2-3; maybe TRBD1 (6 bases). V dropped 6 bases and J dropped 8 bases, with 9 bases sitting between them. The CDR3 consists of 10 residues. Germline lookup yields CDR1 SQVTM and CDR2 ANQGSEA. This chain's CDR3 is CSVRDTTQYF. The CDR3 nucleotides read TGCAGCGTCCGGGACACTACGCAGTATTTT.

The gene calls are TRBV4-3 and TRBJ1-2; D is unresolved. The CDR3 runs to 15 residues. The V end was cut by 0 bases, the J end by 0 bases, with 8 bases between. The germline V gene has CDR1 LGHNA and CDR2 YSLEER. The CDR3 spells CASSQDGSSNYGYTF. CDR3 DNA: TGCGCCAGCAGCCAAGATGGGAGTTCTAACTATGGCTACACCTTC.

The rearrangement uses TRBV11-2 and TRBJ2-2, with D tentatively TRBD1 (5 bases). V lost 7 bases and J 1 base, leaving 13 bases between the germline ends. The CDR3 has 15 amino acids. The germline V gene encodes CDR1 SGHAT and CDR2 FQNNGV. CDR3 in DNA: TGTGCCAGCACCCCATTGACAGTGAACACCGGGGAGCTGTTTTTT. Translating it yields CASTPLTVNTGELFF.

The V gene is TRBV6-2 or TRBV6-3, the J gene TRBJ2-7; D remains unclear. V was cut by 5 bases and J by 4 bases, with 12 bases left in between. In germline, CDR1 is MNHEY, CDR2 SVGEGT. The CDR3 has 13 amino acids. The CDR3 DNA reads TGTGCCAGCAGTCCCGGGTCCTCGTACGAGCAGTACTTC. It encodes CASSPGSSYEQYF.

This chain connects TRBV6-1 to TRBJ2-1, with a tentative D call TRBD2 (6 bases). This CDR3 region has 16 residues. With 4 bases removed from V and 10 bases from J, the gap between germline ends came to 23 bases. CDR1 is MNHNS, CDR2 SASEGT, per germline. For the CDR3, the DNA is TGTGCCAGCAGTGCCCGCATGAGGAGGGAAAATGGGGAGCAGTTCTTC. Translation: CASSARMRRENGEQFF.

The DNA for the CDR3 is TGTGCCAGCTCACGACAGGTTAGCGACGAGCAGTACTTC. It encodes CASSRQVSDEQYF. This sequence joins TRBV18 and TRBJ2-7, with D perhaps TRBD1 (6 bases). The CDR3 is made up of 13 amino acids. V lost 4 bases to trimming and J lost 5 bases, with 12 bases between them. Germline CDR1 reads KGHSH; CDR2 reads LQKENI. The entire variable domain, with the rest obtained from reference TRBV18 and TRBJ2-7, is as follows: NAGVMQNPRHLVRRRGQEARLRCSPMKGHSHVYWYRQLPEEGLKFMVYLQKENIIDESGMPKERFSAEFPKEGPSILRIQQVVRGDSAAYFCASSRQVSDEQYFGPGTRLTVT.

This sequence joins TRBV3-1 (or the pseudogene TRBV3-2) and TRBJ2-1, with 10 bases identical to TRBD2. The ends lost 2 bases at V and 0 bases at J; junction bases unmatched: 1. This CDR3 is built from 16 residues. Germline V lookup: CDR1 LGHDT, CDR2 YNNKEL (reference sequence). This CDR3 reads CASSQLAGVSYNEQFF. CDR3 coding DNA: TGTGCCAGCAGCCAACTAGCGGGGGTCTCCTACAATGAGCAGTTCTTC.

This rearrangement joins TRBV5-1 to TRBJ2-7; 7 bases match TRBD1. The CDR3 covers 14 residues. CDR1 SGHRS and CDR2 YFSETQ come from the germline V gene. With V trimmed by 0 bases and J by 2 bases, 2 bases remained unmatched. This chain's CDR3 is CASSLVRGPYEQYF. CDR3 nucleotide sequence: TGCGCCAGCAGCTTGGTGAGGGGGCCCTACGAGCAGTACTTC.

The chain recombines TRBV14 with TRBJ2-7; D may match TRBD1 or TRBD2 (6 bases each). Germline CDR1 reads SGHDN; CDR2 reads FVKESK. Trimming stripped 6 bases from V and 1 base from J, with 28 bases between. This CDR3 has 19 amino acids. CDR3: CASRQGGPRPGTSSYEQYF. CDR3 coding DNA: TGTGCCAGCAGACAGGGAGGTCCAAGACCCGGGACATCTTCCTACGAGCAGTACTTC. Full variable domain (remainder filled in from reference TRBV14 and TRBJ2-7): EAGVTQFPSHSVIEKGQTVTLRCDPISGHDNLYWYRRVMGKEIKFLLHFVKESKQDESGMPNNRFLAERTGGTYSTLKVQPAELEDSGVYFCASRQGGPRPGTSSYEQYFGPGTRLTVT.

The chain combines TRBV19 with TRBJ1-5; D remains ambiguous. CDR3 length: 15 amino acids. Trimming pared 5 bases from V and 0 bases from J, leaving 11 bases between. Germline CDR1 and CDR2: LNHDA and SQIVND (reference sequence). In DNA, the CDR3 is TGTGCCAGTAGTGGCCAGTTCTATAGCAATCAGCCCCAGCATTTT. Its translation: CASSGQFYSNQPQHF.

This clone is a singleton in its sample. The J gene is TRBJ1-6, the V gene TRBV6-2 or TRBV6-3, with D hard to call. The germline V and J ends were trimmed by 4 bases and 10 bases, with 20 bases remaining between them. CDR1 is MNHEY and CDR2 is SVGEGT in the germline V gene. There are 16 residues in the CDR3. DNA for the CDR3: TGTGCCAGCAGTTCCCCCCCTCGGCTCCGAGGATCACCCCTCCACTTT. It translates to CASSSPPRLRGSPLHF.

The chain uses TRBV19 and TRBJ2-1, with D possibly matching TRBD2 (7 bases). The CDR3 is made up of 16 amino acids. Trimming took off 11 bases at V and 1 base at J, with 21 bases between the two ends. CDR1 LNHDA and CDR2 SQIVND come from the germline V gene (reference sequence). CDR3 in DNA: TGTGCCTCACAAGGGAGGGGGGGCCGGTCCTACAATGAGCAGTTCTTC. It codes for CASQGRGGRSYNEQFF.

The CDR3 loop is CASSDPGATGANVLTF. The CDR3 DNA is TGTGCCAGCAGTGACCCAGGAGCAACTGGGGCCAACGTCCTGACTTTC. The chain couples TRBV6-1 to TRBJ2-6; D gene uncertain. Germline CDR1 and CDR2: MNHNS and SASEGT. CDR3 length equals 16 residues. V lost 3 bases and J 2 bases, leaving 11 bases between the germline ends.

This clone was counted a single time. The CDR3 loop reads CASSLSENTEAFF. CDR3 sequence (DNA): TGTGCCAGCAGTTTATCCGAGAACACTGAAGCTTTCTTT. The V and J genes are TRBV27 and TRBJ1-1; no reliable D call. The ends were cut back, 0 bases at V and 1 base at J, with 3 bases in the middle. Per germline, CDR1 MNHEY and CDR2 SMNVEV (reference sequence). CDR3 length: 13 residues.